The present T cell receptor beta chain was sequenced within a study of blood T cells in healthy people across ages. Points from the study as a whole: Versus aged donors, long-lived donors had higher diversity and more naive CD4+ cells. Significant beta diversity loss was already apparent by age approximately 42, declining roughly linearly.

CDR1 and CDR2 from the germline V gene are LNHNV and YYDKDF (reference sequence). The CDR3 totals 14 residues. V gave up 1 base and J gave up 0 bases, with 6 bases separating them. Regarding this clonotype: What it recognizes is unknown.

PCR was performed a second time for about 6 to 11 cycles using a sample-barcoded 5' primer and a J-beta primer mix. Unique molecular identifiers of 12 random nucleotides labeled each cDNA. Each sample yielded at least 2.5 million CDR3-containing paired-end reads. Each CDR3 protein is one row after TCRdb ran MiXCR on the 5' RACE reads. The data show 700,000 to 850,000 distinct CDR3 sequences, roughly 35% seen once. The chain couples TRBV15 to TRBJ2-5, with D hard to call. Sequenced: blood. The sequence derives from a man in his late teens or twenties in good health. CDR3 residues: CATSRGQDQETQYF. The CDR3 DNA reads as TGTGCCACCAGCAGAGGTCAGGACCAAGAGACCCAGTACTTC.